What follows is one T cell receptor beta chain and its context. Measured with immunoSEQ multiplex PCR; TCRdb has only the in-frame clones, and not every one. Among approximately 220,000 clones, approximately 80% were seen once, and the ten largest hold more than 13%. This sample was included in a study of cytomegalovirus exposure and HLA in healthy donors. Germline CDR1 is MNHNS and CDR2 is SASEGT. Trimming cost V 7 bases and J 2 bases, with 15 bases left between them. This CDR3 is 14 amino acids long. The material sequenced was PBMCs. The sequence came from a woman aged 25 to 45 in good health and CMV-seropositive. J is TRBJ2-7 and V is TRBV6-1; a weak D match, TRBD2 (5 bases). CDR3 bases: TGTGCCAGCATCCGAGGCGGGCTTGCCTACGAGCAGTACTTC. This codes for CASIRGGLAYEQYF.